Listed below are T cell receptor beta chains from one sample, sequenced in a study of T cell changes during pregnancy in multiple sclerosis. The data were produced by immunoSEQ multiplex PCR, yet TCRdb's version contains in-frame clones alone and is incomplete. Of tens of thousands of clones listed, around 90% are singletons. The material was peripheral blood, obtained in the third trimester of pregnancy. The receptors were sampled from a female donor in good health, enrolled as a control in a pregnancy study. The CDR3 runs from the conserved cysteine through the conserved F or W. The D gene is left open where the match is weak. Clone size, where shown, is once, few, many, or a class for clones that have expanded.

clone_size: once
v_call: TRBV6-5
d_call: -
j_call: TRBJ2-7
cdr3_nt: TGTGCCAGCAGTTACTCGATTCGGGGTATCTACGAGCAGTACTTC
cdr3_aa: CASSYSIRGIYEQYF

clone_size: few
v_call: TRBV5-1
d_call: -
j_call: TRBJ2-7
cdr3_nt: TGCGCCAGCAGCTTGGGCGGCCCCTACGAGCAGTACTTC
cdr3_aa: CASSLGGPYEQYF

clone_size: -
v_call: TRBV14
d_call: TRBD1
j_call: TRBJ1-4
cdr3_nt: TGTGCCAGCAGCCGGGACAGTTATAATGAAAAACTGTTTTTT
cdr3_aa: CASSRDSYNEKLFF

clone_size: few
v_call: TRBV14
d_call: -
j_call: TRBJ1-2
cdr3_nt: TGTGCCAGCAGCGACTCCTGGTATGGCTACACCTTC
cdr3_aa: CASSDSWYGYTF

clone_size: -
v_call: TRBV7-2
d_call: TRBD1
j_call: TRBJ2-7
cdr3_nt: TGTGCCAGCAGCCGGGTACAGGGGTCCTACGAGCAGTACTTC
cdr3_aa: CASSRVQGSYEQYF

clone_size: -
v_call: TRBV7-2
d_call: -
j_call: TRBJ1-5
cdr3_nt: TGTGCCAGCAGCTGGGACTCAGGCAATCAGCCCCAGCATTTT
cdr3_aa: CASSWDSGNQPQHF

clone_size: -
v_call: TRBV25-1
d_call: -
j_call: TRBJ2-1
cdr3_nt: TGTGCCAGCACCCTTGCTGACAGTCCCCCGGACAATGAGCAGTTCTTC
cdr3_aa: CASTLADSPPDNEQFF

clone_size: -
v_call: TRBV5-1
d_call: -
j_call: TRBJ2-3
cdr3_nt: TGCGCCAGCAGCTTGTCGGGGGGCCGGGGAGATACGCAGTATTTT
cdr3_aa: CASSLSGGRGDTQYF

clone_size: -
v_call: TRBV5-1
d_call: TRBD2
j_call: TRBJ2-3
cdr3_nt: TGCGCCAGCAGCTCCCTGGGACTAGCCCCGGGGGGAGATACGCAGTATTTT
cdr3_aa: CASSSLGLAPGGDTQYF

clone_size: -
v_call: TRBV9
d_call: -
j_call: TRBJ1-1
cdr3_nt: TGTGCCAGCAGAGGGGTTGGGGACACTGAAGCTTTCTTT
cdr3_aa: CASRGVGDTEAFF

clone_size: -
v_call: TRBV9
d_call: TRBD2
j_call: TRBJ2-5
cdr3_nt: TGTGCCAGCAGCGTAGGACGGGCGGGGGGTACTCAAGAGACCCAGTACTTC
cdr3_aa: CASSVGRAGGTQETQYF

clone_size: -
v_call: TRBV7-7
d_call: TRBD2
j_call: TRBJ2-1
cdr3_nt: TGTGCCAGCAGCTTAGAGGCGGGAGGGCCCTACAATGAGCAGTTCTTC
cdr3_aa: CASSLEAGGPYNEQFF

clone_size: -
v_call: TRBV5-5
d_call: TRBD2
j_call: TRBJ2-1
cdr3_nt: TGTGCCAGCAGCTCTCTAGCGGGAGGAGCTGAGCAGTTCTTC
cdr3_aa: CASSSLAGGAEQFF

clone_size: -
v_call: TRBV6-1
d_call: TRBD1
j_call: TRBJ1-4
cdr3_nt: TGTGCCAGCGGGGGCCCGGGACAGGTTAATGAAAAACTGTTTTTT
cdr3_aa: CASGGPGQVNEKLFF

clone_size: once
v_call: TRBV11-1
d_call: TRBD1
j_call: TRBJ1-2
cdr3_nt: TGTGCCAGCAGCCTTGGACAGGGACCTAACTATGGCTACACCTTC
cdr3_aa: CASSLGQGPNYGYTF

clone_size: -
v_call: TRBV7-7
d_call: -
j_call: TRBJ2-2
cdr3_nt: TGTGCCAGCAGCATACAGGGAAGCACCGGGGAGCTGTTTTTT
cdr3_aa: CASSIQGSTGELFF

clone_size: once
v_call: TRBV6-1
d_call: TRBD2
j_call: TRBJ2-7
cdr3_nt: TGTGCCAGCACAGAGGGCGGGAGGGCCATCTGGCAGTACTTC
cdr3_aa: CASTEGGRAIWQYF

clone_size: -
v_call: TRBV7-3
d_call: -
j_call: TRBJ2-1
cdr3_nt: TGTGCCAGCAGCTTAAGCCTATACAATGAGCAGTTCTTC
cdr3_aa: CASSLSLYNEQFF

clone_size: -
v_call: TRBV6-5
d_call: TRBD2
j_call: TRBJ2-1
cdr3_nt: TGTGCCAGCAGTTACTCGACGGGGGGGTACTACAATGAGCAGTTCTTC
cdr3_aa: CASSYSTGGYYNEQFF

clone_size: -
v_call: TRBV7-2
d_call: -
j_call: TRBJ2-1
cdr3_nt: TGTGCCAGCAGCTGGGAGGCCTACAATGAGCAGTTCTTC
cdr3_aa: CASSWEAYNEQFF

clone_size: -
v_call: TRBV19
d_call: TRBD1
j_call: TRBJ1-2
cdr3_nt: TGTGCCAGTAGCGCTCAGGGGGCGTGGGATGGCTACACCTTC
cdr3_aa: CASSAQGAWDGYTF

clone_size: -
v_call: TRBV15
d_call: TRBD2
j_call: TRBJ2-1
cdr3_nt: TGTGCCACCAGCAGAGATACCCTCAGGCGGGGGGCTATCTACAATGAGCAGTTCTTC
cdr3_aa: CATSRDTLRRGAIYNEQFF

clone_size: -
v_call: TRBV18
d_call: TRBD1
j_call: TRBJ2-2
cdr3_nt: TGTGCCAGCTCATCGACTCTTGGGACAGCAAGTCCCACCGGGGAGCTGTTTTTT
cdr3_aa: CASSSTLGTASPTGELFF

clone_size: few
v_call: TRBV19
d_call: -
j_call: TRBJ1-5
cdr3_nt: TGTGCCAGCAGGGGCCCCCGAATCCCCAGCAATCAGCCCCAGCATTTT
cdr3_aa: CASRGPRIPSNQPQHF

clone_size: -
v_call: TRBV29-1
d_call: TRBD1
j_call: TRBJ2-2
cdr3_nt: TGCAGCGTGGGACAGGGGGCGCTTAACACCGGGGAGCTGTTTTTT
cdr3_aa: CSVGQGALNTGELFF

clone_size: -
v_call: TRBV10-3
d_call: -
j_call: TRBJ2-7
cdr3_nt: TGTGCCATCAGTGAGTCGAGGGGGGGGGCCACCTTATACGAGCAGTACTTC
cdr3_aa: CAISESRGGATLYEQYF

clone_size: -
v_call: TRBV5-1
d_call: -
j_call: TRBJ2-1
cdr3_nt: TGCGCCAGCAGCTTTACACCATTGCGGATTGAGCAGTTCTTC
cdr3_aa: CASSFTPLRIEQFF

clone_size: medium-sized
v_call: TRBV6-4
d_call: -
j_call: TRBJ1-4
cdr3_nt: TGTGCCAGCAGTCTATCGATGGGGAGCCCCAATGAAAAACTGTTTTTT
cdr3_aa: CASSLSMGSPNEKLFF

clone_size: -
v_call: TRBV11-3
d_call: -
j_call: TRBJ1-2
cdr3_nt: TGTGCCAGCAGCTTTCAGGGTTTCGAAGGTGACTATGGCTACACCTTC
cdr3_aa: CASSFQGFEGDYGYTF

clone_size: -
v_call: TRBV6-5
d_call: TRBD2
j_call: TRBJ2-7
cdr3_nt: TGTGCCAGCAGTTTCCTAGCGGGTAGCTCCTACGAGCAGTACTTC
cdr3_aa: CASSFLAGSSYEQYF

clone_size: -
v_call: TRBV5-1
d_call: TRBD2
j_call: TRBJ2-5
cdr3_nt: TGCGCCAGCAGCTTGGTGAGGGCGGGGGGGCCAGAGACCCAGTACTTC
cdr3_aa: CASSLVRAGGPETQYF

clone_size: -
v_call: TRBV7-9
d_call: -
j_call: TRBJ2-2
cdr3_nt: TGTGCCAGCAGCCCCGGGTCCGGGGAGCTGTTTTTT
cdr3_aa: CASSPGSGELFF

clone_size: -
v_call: TRBV5-8
d_call: -
j_call: TRBJ1-2
cdr3_nt: TGTGCCAGCAGCTTCGGCGCGGACAGCTATGGCTACACCTTC
cdr3_aa: CASSFGADSYGYTF

clone_size: -
v_call: TRBV6-1
d_call: TRBD1
j_call: TRBJ2-7
cdr3_nt: TGTGCCAGCGCAGGACAGGGGGCGGTGGGCTACGAGCAGTACTTC
cdr3_aa: CASAGQGAVGYEQYF

clone_size: once
v_call: TRBV6-6
d_call: -
j_call: TRBJ2-7
cdr3_nt: TGTGCCAGCAGTCCCTCCGGACAGTGGGGGTACGAGCAGTACTTC
cdr3_aa: CASSPSGQWGYEQYF

clone_size: -
v_call: TRBV4-1
d_call: -
j_call: TRBJ2-7
cdr3_nt: TGCGCCAGCAGCCAACCGGGTCTTAGGAACGAGCAGTACTTC
cdr3_aa: CASSQPGLRNEQYF

clone_size: -
v_call: TRBV6-1
d_call: -
j_call: TRBJ2-1
cdr3_nt: TGTGCCAGCAGTGAACTAGCGTTTCCCTACAATGAGCAGTTCTTC
cdr3_aa: CASSELAFPYNEQFF

clone_size: -
v_call: TRBV7-9
d_call: -
j_call: TRBJ1-2
cdr3_nt: TGTGCCAGCAGCCCCGTTGGGCAATATGGCTACACCTTC
cdr3_aa: CASSPVGQYGYTF

clone_size: -
v_call: TRBV28
d_call: -
j_call: TRBJ2-1
cdr3_nt: TGTGCCAGCAGATCACAGGGCAACCAGGGCAATGAGCAGTTCTTC
cdr3_aa: CASRSQGNQGNEQFF

clone_size: -
v_call: TRBV2
d_call: TRBD2
j_call: TRBJ2-3
cdr3_nt: TGTGCCAGCAGTGAAGCCGGGGGGGTGATAGATACGCAGTATTTT
cdr3_aa: CASSEAGGVIDTQYF

clone_size: -
v_call: TRBV27
d_call: TRBD1
j_call: TRBJ1-1
cdr3_nt: TGTGCCAGCAGTCGCTTTCCAGGGGGCATTAGCACTGAAGCTTTCTTT
cdr3_aa: CASSRFPGGISTEAFF